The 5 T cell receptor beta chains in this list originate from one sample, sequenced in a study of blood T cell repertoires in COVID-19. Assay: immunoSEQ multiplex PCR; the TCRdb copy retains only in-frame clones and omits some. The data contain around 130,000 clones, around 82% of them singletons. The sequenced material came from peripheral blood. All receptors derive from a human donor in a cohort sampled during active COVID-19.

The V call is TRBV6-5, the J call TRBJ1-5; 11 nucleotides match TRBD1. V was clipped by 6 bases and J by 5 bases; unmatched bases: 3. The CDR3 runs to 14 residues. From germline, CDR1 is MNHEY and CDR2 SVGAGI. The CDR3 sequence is CASSRDRGDQPQHF. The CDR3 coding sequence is TGTGCCAGCAGCCGGGACAGGGGGGATCAGCCCCAGCATTTT.

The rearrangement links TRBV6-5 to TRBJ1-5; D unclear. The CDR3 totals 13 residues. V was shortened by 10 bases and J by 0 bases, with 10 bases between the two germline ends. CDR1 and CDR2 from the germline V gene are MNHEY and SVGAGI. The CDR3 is CATSEGSNQPQHF. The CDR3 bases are TGTGCCACCTCAGAGGGTAGCAATCAGCCCCAGCATTTT.

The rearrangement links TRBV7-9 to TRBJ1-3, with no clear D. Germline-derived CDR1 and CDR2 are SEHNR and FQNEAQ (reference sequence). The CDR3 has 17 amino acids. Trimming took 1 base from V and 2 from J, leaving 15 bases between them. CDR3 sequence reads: CASSLDGGWLAGNTIYF. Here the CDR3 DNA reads TGTGCCAGCAGCTTAGATGGAGGGTGGTTGGCTGGAAACACCATATATTTT.

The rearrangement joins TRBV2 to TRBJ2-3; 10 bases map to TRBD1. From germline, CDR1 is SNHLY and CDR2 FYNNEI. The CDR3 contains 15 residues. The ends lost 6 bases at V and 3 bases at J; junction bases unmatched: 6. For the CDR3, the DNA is TGTGCCAGCAGATCGGGACAGGGGACGACAGATACGCAGTATTTT. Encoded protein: CASRSGQGTTDTQYF.

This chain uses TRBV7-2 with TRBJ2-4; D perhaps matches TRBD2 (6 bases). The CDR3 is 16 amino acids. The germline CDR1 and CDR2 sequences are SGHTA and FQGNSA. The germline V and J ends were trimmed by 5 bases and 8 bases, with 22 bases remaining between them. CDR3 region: CASSTGRVERRDIQYF. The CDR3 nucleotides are TGTGCCAGCAGCACCGGACGGGTGGAAAGGAGGGACATTCAGTACTTC.